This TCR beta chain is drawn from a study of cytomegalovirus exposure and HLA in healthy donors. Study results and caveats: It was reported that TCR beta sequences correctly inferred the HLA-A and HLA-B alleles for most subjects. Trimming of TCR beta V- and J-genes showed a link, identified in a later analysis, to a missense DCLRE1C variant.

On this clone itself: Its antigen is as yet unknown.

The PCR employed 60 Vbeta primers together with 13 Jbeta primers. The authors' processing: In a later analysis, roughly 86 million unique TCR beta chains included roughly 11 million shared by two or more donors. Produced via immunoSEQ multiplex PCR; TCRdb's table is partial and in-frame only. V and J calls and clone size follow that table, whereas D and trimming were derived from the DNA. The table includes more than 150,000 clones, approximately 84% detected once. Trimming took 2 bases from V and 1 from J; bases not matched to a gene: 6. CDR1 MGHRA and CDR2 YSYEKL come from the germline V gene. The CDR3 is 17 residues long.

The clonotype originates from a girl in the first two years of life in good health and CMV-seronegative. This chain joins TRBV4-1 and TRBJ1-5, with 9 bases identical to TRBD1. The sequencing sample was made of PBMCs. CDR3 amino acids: CASSQTTGGASNQPQHF. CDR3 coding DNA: TGCGCCAGCAGCCAAACAACAGGGGGCGCGAGCAATCAGCCCCAGCATTTT.